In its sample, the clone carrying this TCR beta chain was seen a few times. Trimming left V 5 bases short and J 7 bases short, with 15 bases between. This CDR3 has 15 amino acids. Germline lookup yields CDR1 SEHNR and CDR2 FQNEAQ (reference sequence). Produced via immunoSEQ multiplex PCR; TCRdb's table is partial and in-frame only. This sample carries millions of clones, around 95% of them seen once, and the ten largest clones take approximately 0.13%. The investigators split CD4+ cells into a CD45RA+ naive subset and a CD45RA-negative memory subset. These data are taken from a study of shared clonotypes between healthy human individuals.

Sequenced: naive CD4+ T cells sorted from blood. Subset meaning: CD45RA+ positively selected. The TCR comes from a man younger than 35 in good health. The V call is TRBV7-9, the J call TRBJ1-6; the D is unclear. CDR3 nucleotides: TGTGCCAGCAGCCCCTGGGAGTTGCGAAATTCACCCCTCCACTTT. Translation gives CASSPWELRNSPLHF.